This T cell receptor beta chain was identified during a study of cytotoxic CD8 clonotypes in ibrutinib-treated CLL. Study-level background: Among the patients, approximately ten presented as relapsed/refractory and about 14 as treatment-naive; approximately 17 showed unmutated IGHV. The study recorded mean values of approximately 260,000 productive templates and 94,082 productive rearrangements per sample.

TCR beta libraries used around 2.2 micrograms of DNA from cryopreserved PBMCs. The assay was immunoSEQ multiplex PCR, and TCRdb's table has in-frame clones only and misses some. The table has nearly 100,000 clones, approximately 78% seen once. The sequenced sample was PBMCs, obtained after 12 months of ibrutinib treatment. The receptor was isolated from a human donor with chronic lymphocytic leukemia.

This CDR3 is CASSLRLGGKGYGYTF. The CDR3 nucleotides read TGTGCCAGCAGTTTGAGGTTAGGAGGGAAGGGCTATGGCTACACCTTC. J is TRBJ1-2 and V is TRBV28; D not resolved. The CDR3 totals 16 residues. Trimming stripped 3 bases from V and 4 bases from J, with 18 bases between. CDR1 and CDR2 from the germline V gene are MDHEN and SYDVKM.